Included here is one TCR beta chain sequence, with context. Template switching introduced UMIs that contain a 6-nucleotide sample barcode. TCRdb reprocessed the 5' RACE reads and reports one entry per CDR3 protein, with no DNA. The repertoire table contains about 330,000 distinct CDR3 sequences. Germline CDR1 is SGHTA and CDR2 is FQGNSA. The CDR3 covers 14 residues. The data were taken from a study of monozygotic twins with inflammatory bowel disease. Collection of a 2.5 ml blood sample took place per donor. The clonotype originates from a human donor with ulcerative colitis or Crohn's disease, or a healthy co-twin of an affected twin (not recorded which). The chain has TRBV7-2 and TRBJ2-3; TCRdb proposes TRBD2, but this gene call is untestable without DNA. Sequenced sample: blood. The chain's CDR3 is CASSRTTDTDTQYF. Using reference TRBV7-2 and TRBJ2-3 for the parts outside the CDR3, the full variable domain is GAGVSQSPSNKVTEKGKDVELRCDPISGHTALYWYRQSLGQGLEFLIYFQGNSAPDKSGLPSDRFSAERTGGSVSTLTIQRTQQEDSAVYLCASSRTTDTDTQYFGPGTRLTVL.